Below, one T cell receptor beta chain is given with its context. RNA extraction gave at least 5.5 micrograms of total RNA per sample. This sample is drawn from a study of blood T cells in healthy people across ages. The CDR3 runs to 18 residues. V lost 1 base and J 0 bases, leaving 18 bases between the germline ends. Germline loops: CDR1 MGHRA, CDR2 YSYEKL. Using a J-beta primer mix together with a sample-barcoded 5' primer, a second PCR was run for about 6 to 12 cycles. TCRdb fed the 5' RACE reads into MiXCR, producing one record per CDR3 protein. The sample lists around 1.5 million distinct CDR3 sequences, about 32% occurring once.

The sequencing sample was made of blood. This rearrangement joins TRBV4-1 to TRBJ1-2, with D possibly being TRBD1 (5 bases). This clonotype was sampled from a woman in her thirties in good health. The DNA for the CDR3 is TGCGCCAGCAGCCAAGTTCAAGCAGGGTTGGGAACTAACTATGGCTACACCTTC. It translates to CASSQVQAGLGTNYGYTF.